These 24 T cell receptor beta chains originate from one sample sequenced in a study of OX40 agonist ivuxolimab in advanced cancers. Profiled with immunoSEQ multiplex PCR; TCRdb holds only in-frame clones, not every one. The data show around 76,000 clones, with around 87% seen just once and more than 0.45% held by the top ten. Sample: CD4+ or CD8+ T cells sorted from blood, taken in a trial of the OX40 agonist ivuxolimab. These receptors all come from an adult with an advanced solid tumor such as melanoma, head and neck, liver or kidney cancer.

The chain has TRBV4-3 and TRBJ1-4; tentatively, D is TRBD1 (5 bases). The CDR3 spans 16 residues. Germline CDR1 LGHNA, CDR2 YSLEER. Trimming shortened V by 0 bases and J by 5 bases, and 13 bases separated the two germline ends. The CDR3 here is CASSQDPGLRNEKLFF. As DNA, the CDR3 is TGCGCCAGCAGCCAAGATCCGGGACTGAGAAATGAAAAACTGTTTTTT.

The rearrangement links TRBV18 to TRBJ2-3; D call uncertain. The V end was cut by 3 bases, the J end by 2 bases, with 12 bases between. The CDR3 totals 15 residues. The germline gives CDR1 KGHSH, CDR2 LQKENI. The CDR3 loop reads CASSPLGNPTDTQYF. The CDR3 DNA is TGTGCCAGCTCACCGCTGGGGAATCCCACAGATACGCAGTATTTT.

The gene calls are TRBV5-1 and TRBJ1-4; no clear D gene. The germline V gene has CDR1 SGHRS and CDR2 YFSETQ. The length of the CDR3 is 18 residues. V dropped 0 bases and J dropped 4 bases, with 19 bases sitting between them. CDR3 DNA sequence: TGCGCCAGCAGCTTGGGACACATACCTACTCGGGGTAATGAAAAACTGTTTTTT. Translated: CASSLGHIPTRGNEKLFF.

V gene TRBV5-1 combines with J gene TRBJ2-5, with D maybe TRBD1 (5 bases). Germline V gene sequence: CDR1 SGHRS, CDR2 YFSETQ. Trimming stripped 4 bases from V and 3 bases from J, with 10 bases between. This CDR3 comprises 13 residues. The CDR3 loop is CASSVQGEETQYF. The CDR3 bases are TGCGCCAGCAGCGTTCAAGGGGAAGAGACCCAGTACTTC.

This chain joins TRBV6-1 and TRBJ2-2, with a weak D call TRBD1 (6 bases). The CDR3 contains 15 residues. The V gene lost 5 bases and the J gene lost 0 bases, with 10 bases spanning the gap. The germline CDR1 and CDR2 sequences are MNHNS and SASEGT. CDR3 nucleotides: TGTGCCAGCAGTCGGACAGTGACGAACACCGGGGAGCTGTTTTTT. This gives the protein CASSRTVTNTGELFF.

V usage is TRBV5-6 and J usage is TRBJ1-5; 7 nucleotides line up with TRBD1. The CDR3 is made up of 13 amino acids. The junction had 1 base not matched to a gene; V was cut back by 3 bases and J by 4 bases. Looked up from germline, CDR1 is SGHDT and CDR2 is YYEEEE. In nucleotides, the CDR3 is TGTGCCAGCAGCTCGGACAGGAATCAGCCCCAGCATTTT. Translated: CASSSDRNQPQHF.

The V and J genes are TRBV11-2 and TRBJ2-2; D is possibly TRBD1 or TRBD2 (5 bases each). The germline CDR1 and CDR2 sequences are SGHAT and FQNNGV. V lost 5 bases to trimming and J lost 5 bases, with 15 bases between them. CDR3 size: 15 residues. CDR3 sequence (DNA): TGTGCCAGCAGCCGAGAGGGGTCGTGGACCGGGGAGCTGTTTTTT. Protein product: CASSREGSWTGELFF. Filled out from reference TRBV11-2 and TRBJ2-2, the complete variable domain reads EAGVAQSPRYKIIEKRQSVAFWCNPISGHATLYWYQQILGQGPKLLIQFQNNGVVDDSQLPKDRFSAERLKGVDSTLKIQPAKLEDSAVYLCASSREGSWTGELFFGEGSRLTVL.

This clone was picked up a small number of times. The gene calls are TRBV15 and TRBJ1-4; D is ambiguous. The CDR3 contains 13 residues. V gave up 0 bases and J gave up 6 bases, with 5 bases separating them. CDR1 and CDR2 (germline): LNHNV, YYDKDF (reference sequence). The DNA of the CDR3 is TGTGCCACCAGCAGAGATAACGATGAAAAACTGTTTTTT. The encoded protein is CATSRDNDEKLFF.

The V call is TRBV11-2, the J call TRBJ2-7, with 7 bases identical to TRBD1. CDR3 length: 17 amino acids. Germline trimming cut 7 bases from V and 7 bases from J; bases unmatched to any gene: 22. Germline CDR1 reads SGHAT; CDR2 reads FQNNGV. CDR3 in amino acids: CASTIVGQSHPVWEQYF. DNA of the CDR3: TGTGCCAGCACCATTGTGGGACAGAGCCATCCAGTGTGGGAGCAGTACTTC.

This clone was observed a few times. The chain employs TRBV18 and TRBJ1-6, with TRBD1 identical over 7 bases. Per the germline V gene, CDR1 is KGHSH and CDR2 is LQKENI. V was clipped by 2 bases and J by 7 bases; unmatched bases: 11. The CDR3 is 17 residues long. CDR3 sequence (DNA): TGTGCCAGCTCACCATCCTTCTCGACAGGGTGGAATTCACCCCTCCACTTT. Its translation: CASSPSFSTGWNSPLHF.

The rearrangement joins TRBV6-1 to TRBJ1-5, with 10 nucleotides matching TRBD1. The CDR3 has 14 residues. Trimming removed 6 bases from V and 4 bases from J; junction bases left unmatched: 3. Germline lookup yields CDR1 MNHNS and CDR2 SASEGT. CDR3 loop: CASSRTGGNQPQHF. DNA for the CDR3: TGTGCCAGCAGCAGGACAGGGGGGAATCAGCCCCAGCATTTT.

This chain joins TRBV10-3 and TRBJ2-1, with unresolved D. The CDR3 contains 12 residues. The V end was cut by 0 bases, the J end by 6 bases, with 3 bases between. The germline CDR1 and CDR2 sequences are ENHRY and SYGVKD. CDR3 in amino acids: CAISESVNEQFF. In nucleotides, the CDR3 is TGTGCCATCAGTGAGTCGGTCAATGAGCAGTTCTTC.

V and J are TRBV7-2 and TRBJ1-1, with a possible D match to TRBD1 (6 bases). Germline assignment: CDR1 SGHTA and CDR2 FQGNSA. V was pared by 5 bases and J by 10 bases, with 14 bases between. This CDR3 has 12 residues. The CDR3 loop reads CASSQTGAGAFF. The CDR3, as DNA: TGTGCCAGCAGCCAGACAGGAGCCGGAGCTTTCTTT.

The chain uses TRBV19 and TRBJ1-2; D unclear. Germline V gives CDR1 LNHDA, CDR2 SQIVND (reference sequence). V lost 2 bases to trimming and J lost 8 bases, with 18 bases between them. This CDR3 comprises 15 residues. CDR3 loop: CASSISRRTETGYTF. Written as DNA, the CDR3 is TGTGCCAGTAGTATAAGTCGCCGGACGGAGACCGGCTACACCTTC.

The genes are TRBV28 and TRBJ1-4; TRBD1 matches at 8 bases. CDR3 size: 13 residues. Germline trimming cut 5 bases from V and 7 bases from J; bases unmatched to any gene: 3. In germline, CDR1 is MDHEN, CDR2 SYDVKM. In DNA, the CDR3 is TGTGCCAGCAGTGACAGGGGCGGTGAAAAACTGTTTTTT. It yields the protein CASSDRGGEKLFF.

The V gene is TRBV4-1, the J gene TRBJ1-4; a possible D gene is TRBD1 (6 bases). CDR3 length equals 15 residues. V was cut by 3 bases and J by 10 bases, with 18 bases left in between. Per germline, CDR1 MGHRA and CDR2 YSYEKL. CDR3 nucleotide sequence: TGCGCCAGCAGCCATCACAGGGATGGTTTAGGAAAACTGTTTTTT. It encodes CASSHHRDGLGKLFF.

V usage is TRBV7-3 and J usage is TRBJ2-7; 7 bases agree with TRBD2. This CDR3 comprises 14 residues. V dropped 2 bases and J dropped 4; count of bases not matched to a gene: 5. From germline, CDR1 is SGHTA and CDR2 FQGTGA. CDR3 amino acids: CASSLRAGPYEQYF. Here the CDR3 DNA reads TGTGCCAGCAGCTTACGAGCGGGACCGTACGAGCAGTACTTC.

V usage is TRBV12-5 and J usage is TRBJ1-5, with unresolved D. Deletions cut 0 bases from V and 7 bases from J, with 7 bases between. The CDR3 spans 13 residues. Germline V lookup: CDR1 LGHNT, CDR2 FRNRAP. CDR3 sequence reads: CASGLVETQPQHF. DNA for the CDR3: TGTGCTAGTGGTTTGGTAGAGACCCAGCCCCAGCATTTT. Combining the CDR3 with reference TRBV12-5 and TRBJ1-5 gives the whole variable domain DARVTQTPRHKVTEMGQEVTMRCQPILGHNTVFWYRQTMMQGLELLAYFRNRAPLDDSGMPKDRFSAEMPDATLATLKIQPSEPRDSAVYFCASGLVETQPQHFGDGTRLSIL.

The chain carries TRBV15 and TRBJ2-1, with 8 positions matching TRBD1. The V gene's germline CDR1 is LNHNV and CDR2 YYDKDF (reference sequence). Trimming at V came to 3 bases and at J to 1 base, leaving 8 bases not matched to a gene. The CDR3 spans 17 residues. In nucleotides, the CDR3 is TGTGCCACCAGCAGCGAATGGACAGGGCGATCCTACAATGAGCAGTTCTTC. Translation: CATSSEWTGRSYNEQFF.

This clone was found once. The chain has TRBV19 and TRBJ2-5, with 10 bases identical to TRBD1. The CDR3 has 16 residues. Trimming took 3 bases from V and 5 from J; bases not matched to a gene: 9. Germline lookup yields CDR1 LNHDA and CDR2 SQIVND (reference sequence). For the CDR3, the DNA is TGTGCCAGTAGTATTACTCCGGGACAGGGGACGGAGACCCAGTACTTC. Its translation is CASSITPGQGTETQYF.

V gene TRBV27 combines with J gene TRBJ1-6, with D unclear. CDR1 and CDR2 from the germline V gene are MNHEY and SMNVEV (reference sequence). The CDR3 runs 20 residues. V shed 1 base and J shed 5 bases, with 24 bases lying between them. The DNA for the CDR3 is TGTGCCAGCAGTTTATTTTGGCCAGTCCCCTCATCCTATGATAATTCACCCCTCCACTTT. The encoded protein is CASSLFWPVPSSYDNSPLHF.

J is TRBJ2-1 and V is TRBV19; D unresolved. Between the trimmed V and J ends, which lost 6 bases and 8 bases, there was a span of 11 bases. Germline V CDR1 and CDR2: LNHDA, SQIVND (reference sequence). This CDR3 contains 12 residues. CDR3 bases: TGTGCCAGTAGCCCCCTTGGCGATGAGCAGTTCTTC. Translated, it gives CASSPLGDEQFF.

CDR3 region: CASSRQGANYGYTF. In nucleotides, the CDR3 is TGTGCCAGCAGCAGACAGGGGGCTAACTATGGCTACACCTTC. This rearrangement joins TRBV6-6 to TRBJ1-2; 9 nucleotides line up with TRBD1. The CDR3 has 14 amino acids. Germline V gene data show CDR1 as MNHNY and CDR2 as SVGAGI (reference sequence). V dropped 6 bases and J dropped 0; count of bases not matched to a gene: 2.

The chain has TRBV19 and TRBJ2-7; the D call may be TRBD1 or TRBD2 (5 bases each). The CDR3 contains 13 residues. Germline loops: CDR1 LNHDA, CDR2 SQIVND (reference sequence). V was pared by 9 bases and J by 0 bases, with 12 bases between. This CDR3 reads CARVGTLSYEQYF. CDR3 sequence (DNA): TGTGCCAGGGTCGGGACCCTCTCCTACGAGCAGTACTTC.